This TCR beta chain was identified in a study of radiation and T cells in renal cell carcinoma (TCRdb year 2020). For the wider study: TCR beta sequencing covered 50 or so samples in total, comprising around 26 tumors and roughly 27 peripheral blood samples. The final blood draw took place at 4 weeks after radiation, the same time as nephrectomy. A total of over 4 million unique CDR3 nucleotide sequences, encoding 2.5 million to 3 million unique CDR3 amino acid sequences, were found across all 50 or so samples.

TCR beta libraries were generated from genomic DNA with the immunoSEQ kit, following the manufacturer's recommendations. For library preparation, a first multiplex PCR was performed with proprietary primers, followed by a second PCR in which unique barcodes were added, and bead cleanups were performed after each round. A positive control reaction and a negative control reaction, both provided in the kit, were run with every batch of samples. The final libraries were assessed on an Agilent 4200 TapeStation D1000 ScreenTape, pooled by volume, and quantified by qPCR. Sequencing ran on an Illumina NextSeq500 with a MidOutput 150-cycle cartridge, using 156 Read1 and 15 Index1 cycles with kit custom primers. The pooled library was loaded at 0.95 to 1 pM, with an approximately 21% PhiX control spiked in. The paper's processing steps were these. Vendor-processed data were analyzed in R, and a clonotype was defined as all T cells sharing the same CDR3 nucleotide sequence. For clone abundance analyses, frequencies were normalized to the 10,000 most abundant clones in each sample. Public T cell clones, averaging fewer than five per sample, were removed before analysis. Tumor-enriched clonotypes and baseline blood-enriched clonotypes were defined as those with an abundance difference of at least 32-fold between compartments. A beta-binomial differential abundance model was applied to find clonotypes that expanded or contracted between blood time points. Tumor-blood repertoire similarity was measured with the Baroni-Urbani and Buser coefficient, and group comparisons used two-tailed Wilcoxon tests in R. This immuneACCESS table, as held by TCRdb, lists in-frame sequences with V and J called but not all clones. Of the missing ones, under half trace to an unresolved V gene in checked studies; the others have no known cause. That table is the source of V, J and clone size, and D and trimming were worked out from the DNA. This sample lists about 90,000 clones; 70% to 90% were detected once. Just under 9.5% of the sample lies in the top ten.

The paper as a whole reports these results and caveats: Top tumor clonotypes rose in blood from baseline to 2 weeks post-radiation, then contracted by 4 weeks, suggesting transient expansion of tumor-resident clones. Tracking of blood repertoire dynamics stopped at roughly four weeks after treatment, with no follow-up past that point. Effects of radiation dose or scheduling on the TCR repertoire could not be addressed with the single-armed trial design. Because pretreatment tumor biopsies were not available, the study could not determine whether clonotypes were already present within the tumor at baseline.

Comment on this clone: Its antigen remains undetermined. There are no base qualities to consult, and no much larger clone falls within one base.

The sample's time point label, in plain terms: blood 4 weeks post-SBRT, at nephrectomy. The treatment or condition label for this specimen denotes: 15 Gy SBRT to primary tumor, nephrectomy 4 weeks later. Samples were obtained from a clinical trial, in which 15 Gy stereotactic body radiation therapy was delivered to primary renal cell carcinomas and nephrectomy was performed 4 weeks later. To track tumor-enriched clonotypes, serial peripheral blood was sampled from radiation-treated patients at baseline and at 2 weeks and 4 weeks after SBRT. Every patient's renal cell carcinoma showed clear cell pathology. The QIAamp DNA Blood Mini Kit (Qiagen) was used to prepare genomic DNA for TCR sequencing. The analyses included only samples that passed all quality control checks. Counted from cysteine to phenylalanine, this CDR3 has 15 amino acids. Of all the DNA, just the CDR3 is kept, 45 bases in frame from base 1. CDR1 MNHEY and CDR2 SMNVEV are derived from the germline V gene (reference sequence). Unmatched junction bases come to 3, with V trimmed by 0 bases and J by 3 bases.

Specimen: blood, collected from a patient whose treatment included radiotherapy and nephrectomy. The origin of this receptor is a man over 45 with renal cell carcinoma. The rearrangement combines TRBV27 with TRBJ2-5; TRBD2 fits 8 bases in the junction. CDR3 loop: CASSLSTLAEETQYF. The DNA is TGTGCCAGCAGTTTATCGACACTAGCGGAAGAGACCCAGTACTTC.